This T cell receptor beta chain was documented in a study of regulatory T cells in long-lasting Graves disease. Study results and limitations: There were preferences for TRBV28, TRBJ1-2 and TRBJ2-5 in persistent disease.

Germline V CDR1 and CDR2: SGHTA, FQGTGA. With 5 bases removed from V and 4 bases from J, the gap between germline ends came to 23 bases. The CDR3 is 17 amino acids. This clonotype was seen many times. Antigen specificity is unknown. Time point denoted: persistent/refractory GD, antithyroid drugs over 5 years with positive TRAb. PBMCs provided the RNA from which the TCR library was made. Arm-PCR of CDR3 regions with iRepertoire HTBI primers generated TCR beta libraries. TCRdb used MiXCR to reprocess the multiplex PCR reads, holding one entry per CDR3 protein. The repertoire holds about 660,000 distinct CDR3 sequences, with around 30% as singletons.

The V gene is TRBV7-3, the J gene TRBJ1-1, with TRBD1 as a possible D gene (5 bases). Material: peripheral blood mononuclear cells (PBMCs), obtained when the disease was refractory, from a patient treated with antithyroid drugs. The sequence was collected from a female donor with Graves disease. The CDR3 is CASSTTGTAVRGTEAFF. DNA of the CDR3: TGTGCCAGCAGCACGACCGGGACGGCGGTGAGGGGCACTGAAGCTTTCTTT.